This entry describes one T cell receptor beta chain. The entry originates in a study of blood T cell repertoires in COVID-19. Some clones are missing from TCRdb's copy, which holds only in-frame ones; the method was immunoSEQ multiplex PCR. The sample shows 100,000 to 150,000 clones, over 70% of them seen only once. The trim removed 8 bases at V and 3 bases at J, leaving 17 bases unmatched. The CDR3 sequence is 17 residues long. Germline CDR1 reads SQVTM; CDR2 reads ANQGSEA. V and J are TRBV29-1 and TRBJ2-1; TRBD1 agrees at 9 bases. The TCR comes from a woman aged 45-65 years with acute or convalescent COVID-19. Input material: peripheral blood. CDR3 in DNA: TGCAGCCCACGGGTATATGGGACAGGGAAAGTCTACAATGAGCAGTTCTTC. This gives the protein CSPRVYGTGKVYNEQFF.